This T cell receptor (beta chain) was recorded in a study of OX40 agonist ivuxolimab in advanced cancers. The CDR3 totals 13 residues. V dropped 11 bases and J dropped 4; count of bases not matched to a gene: 9. CDR1 is SNHLY and CDR2 is FYNNEI in the germline V gene. Overall study results and limits: Dose levels from 0.1 to 3.0 mg/kg saw CD4+ and CD8+ blood T cells expand clonally by week 6. CD8+ T cells showed, on average, more clonal expansion than CD4+ cells.

Turning to this clone: The antigen is unknown.

Baseline was the first blood sampling point, followed by cycle 4 day 1 and cycle 7 day 1. Profiled with immunoSEQ multiplex PCR; TCRdb holds only in-frame clones, not every one. The sample has some 70,000 clones, around 90% seen once. This material consisted of CD4+ or CD8+ T cells sorted from blood, taken in a trial of the OX40 agonist ivuxolimab. This receptor was obtained from an adult with an advanced solid tumor such as melanoma, head and neck, liver or kidney cancer. The chain has TRBV2 and TRBJ2-7; TRBD1 agrees at 9 bases. The CDR3 coding sequence is TGTGCCGGGCGGGACAGGGAATTATACGAGCAGTACTTC. It yields the protein CAGRDRELYEQYF.